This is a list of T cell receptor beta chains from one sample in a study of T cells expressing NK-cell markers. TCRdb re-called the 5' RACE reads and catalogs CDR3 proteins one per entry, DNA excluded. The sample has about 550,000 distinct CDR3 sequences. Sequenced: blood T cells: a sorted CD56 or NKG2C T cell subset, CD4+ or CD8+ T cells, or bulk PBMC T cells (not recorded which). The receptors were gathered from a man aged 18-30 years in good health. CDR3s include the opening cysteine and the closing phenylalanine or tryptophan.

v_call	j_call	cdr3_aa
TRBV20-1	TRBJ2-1	CSASGPIAANEQFF
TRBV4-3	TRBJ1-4	CASSQVGGARGEKLFF
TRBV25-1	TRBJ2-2	CASNSAGTGGSGELFF
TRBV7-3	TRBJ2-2	CASSESTLAGSRELFF
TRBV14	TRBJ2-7	CASSQGLAATSGEQYF
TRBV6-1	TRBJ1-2	CASSPTQGARGYTF
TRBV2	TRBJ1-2	CASTKQGASYGYTF
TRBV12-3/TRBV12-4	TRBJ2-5	CASSLAPWPGGREETQYF
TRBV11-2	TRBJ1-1	CASSFQGMGNTEAFF
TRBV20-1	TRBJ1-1	CSARDPMGAALAFF
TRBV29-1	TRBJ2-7	CSVEGSGDEQYF
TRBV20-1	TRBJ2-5	CSAPRLAGGETQYF
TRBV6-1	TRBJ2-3	CASSTLARATQYF
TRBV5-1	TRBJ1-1	CASRTYNTEAFF
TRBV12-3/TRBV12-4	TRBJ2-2	CASWGGHNTGELFF
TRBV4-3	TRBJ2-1	CASSRWTSGSDEQFF
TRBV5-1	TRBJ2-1	CASSLENMRNEQFF
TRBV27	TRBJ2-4	CASSPLLGNIQYF
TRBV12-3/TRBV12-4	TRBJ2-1	CASSNPYGGISYNEQFF
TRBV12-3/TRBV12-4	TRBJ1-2	CASSLTVSYGYTF
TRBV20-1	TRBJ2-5	CSSSTSAYQETQYF
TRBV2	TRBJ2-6	CASSTGRSGANVLTF
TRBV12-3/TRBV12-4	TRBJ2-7	CASSLWQRASYEQYF
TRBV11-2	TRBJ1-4	CASSLNAYEKLFF
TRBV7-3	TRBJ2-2	CASSSGQRTGELFF
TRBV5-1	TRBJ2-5	CASSLLAALQETQYF
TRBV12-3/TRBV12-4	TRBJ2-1	CASSLESGSDEQFF
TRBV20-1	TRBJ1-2	CSATLNYGYTF
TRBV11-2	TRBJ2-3	CASTMVGTTDTQYF
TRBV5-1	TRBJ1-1	CASSPGRDTEAFF
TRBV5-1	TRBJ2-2	CASSPTSVYAGELFF
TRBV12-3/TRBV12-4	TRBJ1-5	CASSFGGQPQHF
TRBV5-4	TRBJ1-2	CASSADRVANYGYTF
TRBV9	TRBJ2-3	CASSKGTGAITDTQYF